Listed below are T cell receptor beta chains from one sample, sequenced in a study of CD8 T cells in ankylosing spondylitis. TCRdb passed the 5' RACE reads through MiXCR, listing each CDR3 protein once. This repertoire shows 200,000 to 250,000 distinct CDR3 sequences, about 11% found once; its top ten account for approximately 20%. The sequenced sample was blood, either unsorted or a sorted T cell fraction (not recorded which). The source is a male donor with ankylosing spondylitis or in good health (not recorded which). CDR3s include the opening cysteine and the closing phenylalanine or tryptophan. The order of the fields is J gene, V gene, clone size, D gene, CDR3 DNA, CDR3 protein. The D gene is left open where the match is weak. A clone size is listed for some rows: how often the clone was seen (once, few, many), or a class if it is expanded.

TRBJ2-2,TRBV4-2,many,NA,TGTGCCAGCAGCCTTGCGGACATCACGAACACCGGGGAGCTGTTTTTT,CASSLADITNTGELFF
TRBJ2-1,TRBV24-1,NA,TRBD2,TGTGCCACCAGTGATTGGGGCGGGAGCTCCTACAATGAGCAGTTCTTC,CATSDWGGSSYNEQFF
TRBJ1-6,TRBV20-1,many,NA,TGCAGTGCTAGAGAGTGGACAGCAGATAGGGGGAATTCACCCCTCCACTTT,CSAREWTADRGNSPLHF
TRBJ1-5,TRBV5-1,many,NA,TGCGCCAGCAGCTTGGTCCCGGGGCAGAGCAATCAGCCCCAGCATTTT,CASSLVPGQSNQPQHF
TRBJ1-2,TRBV7-2,NA,NA,TGTGCCAGCAGCTTAGATTCAGGAAACTATGGCTACACCTTC,CASSLDSGNYGYTF
TRBJ1-5,TRBV10-3,many,NA,TGTGCCATCAGTGAGTCGGTTGTTAACAATCAGCCCCAGCATTTT,CAISESVVNNQPQHF
TRBJ1-4,TRBV12-3/TRBV12-4,few,TRBD1,TGTGCCAGCAGGAAACAGGGGCCCAGTGAAAAACTGTTTTTT,CASRKQGPSEKLFF
TRBJ2-3,TRBV19,NA,NA,TGTGCCACCTCAACGGGGAATTCAGATACGCAGTATTTT,CATSTGNSDTQYF
TRBJ2-3,TRBV7-3,many,TRBD1,TGTGCCAGCAGCTCACCCGGACAGGACACAGATACGCAGTATTTT,CASSSPGQDTDTQYF
TRBJ1-1,TRBV25-1,many,TRBD1,TGTGCCAGCACCCCGAGGACAGGGGGCTGGAACACTGAAGCTTTCTTT,CASTPRTGGWNTEAFF
TRBJ1-5,TRBV12-3/TRBV12-4,many,NA,TGTGCCAGCAGTCGGATACCGTTTACAGGAGATAGCAATCAGCCCCAGCATTTT,CASSRIPFTGDSNQPQHF
TRBJ2-1,TRBV11-2,many,NA,TGTGCCAGCAGCCCCCTCGGGGTTGGGGTTAGCGAGCAGTTCTTC,CASSPLGVGVSEQFF
TRBJ2-5,TRBV5-5,NA,TRBD2,TGTGCCAGCAGCTTGGGGCTAGCGGGGGATCGGGAGACCCAGTACTTC,CASSLGLAGDRETQYF
TRBJ2-1,TRBV5-6,NA,NA,TGTGCCAGCAGTCTTTTTGGCGGGACGGACTACAATGAGCAGTTCTTC,CASSLFGGTDYNEQFF
TRBJ2-3,TRBV29-1,many,TRBD2,TGCAGCGTTGAAGATGGCGGGAGATACACAGATACGCAGTATTTT,CSVEDGGRYTDTQYF
TRBJ1-5,TRBV28,many,NA,TGTGCCAGCAGTTTTGGGAATCGCAATCAGCCCCAGCATTTT,CASSFGNRNQPQHF
TRBJ2-5,TRBV20-1,many,TRBD2,TGCAGTGCCAATCCGGGACTAGCAGATCAAGAGACCCAGTACTTC,CSANPGLADQETQYF
TRBJ1-3,TRBV7-2,many,TRBD1,TGTGCCAGCAGCCCAGGAAGGGGGCAAGGAAACACCATATATTTT,CASSPGRGQGNTIYF
TRBJ1-2,TRBV5-1,many,NA,TGCGCCAGCAGCTTGCAACAGCCTGACTATGGCTACACCTTC,CASSLQQPDYGYTF
TRBJ1-2,TRBV5-1,many,TRBD1,TGCGCCAGCAGCTGGGACAGAAACTATGGCTACACCTTC,CASSWDRNYGYTF
TRBJ2-7,TRBV27,many,NA,TGTGCCAGCAGTTTACAGAGCCCGGTACCCTACGAGCAGTACTTC,CASSLQSPVPYEQYF
TRBJ2-3,TRBV30,many,NA,TGTGCCTGGAGGATGCCCGTGAGCACAGATACGCAGTATTTT,CAWRMPVSTDTQYF
TRBJ2-7,TRBV7-2,NA,TRBD2,TGTGCCAGCAGCTTAGCCGGTAGCGGGGTTGGTGGCGTGCAGTACTTC,CASSLAGSGVGGVQYF
TRBJ2-1,TRBV29-1,many,TRBD2,TGCAGCGCCGAGACTAGCGGGGGGAAATACAATGAGCAGTTCTTC,CSAETSGGKYNEQFF
TRBJ2-7,TRBV6-1,many,TRBD2,TGTGCCAGCAGTCCCGACGGGGGGTTTACCTACGAGCAGTACTTC,CASSPDGGFTYEQYF
TRBJ2-3,TRBV7-9,many,TRBD2,TGTGCCAGCAGCGGGACTAGCGGGGGGGCGGATACGCAGTATTTT,CASSGTSGGADTQYF
TRBJ2-1,TRBV7-9,many,NA,TGTGCCAGCACCATCCTCGGCAGGGCTGATGAGCAGTTCTTC,CASTILGRADEQFF
TRBJ2-7,TRBV24-1,few,NA,TGTGCCACCAGTGGAGGGGGAAGCCCCTACGAGCAGTACTTC,CATSGGGSPYEQYF
TRBJ1-6,TRBV6-1,many,NA,TGTGCCAGCAATACTGGCTTGAGCTCCTATAATTCACCCCTCCACTTT,CASNTGLSSYNSPLHF
TRBJ1-6,TRBV20-1,many,NA,TGCAGTGCTAGAGATCCGGGCAAGGATTCACCCCTCCACTTT,CSARDPGKDSPLHF
TRBJ1-5,TRBV18,NA,NA,TGTGCCAGCTCACCACCGGGGGGTAGCAATCAGCCCCAGCATTTT,CASSPPGGSNQPQHF
TRBJ1-2,TRBV12-3/TRBV12-4,many,NA,TGTGCCAGCAGTTTTCCTTCAGTGTATGGCTACACCTTC,CASSFPSVYGYTF
TRBJ1-2,TRBV7-9,many,NA,TGTGCCAGCAGCTTAGTCCCGGGGGAGATCGGCGGCTACACCTTC,CASSLVPGEIGGYTF
TRBJ2-5,TRBV10-3,NA,NA,TGTGCCATCAGTGAGCCCCAGATCGGGGTTCAAGAGACCCAGTACTTC,CAISEPQIGVQETQYF
TRBJ2-1,TRBV11-1,many,TRBD1,TGTGCCAGCAGCTTGTCGGACAGGGAATTGTGGCCCTACAATGAGCAGTTCTTC,CASSLSDRELWPYNEQFF
TRBJ2-2,TRBV20-1,NA,NA,TGCAGTGCATCCGGGACCTCCAACACCGGGGAGCTGTTTTTT,CSASGTSNTGELFF
TRBJ2-5,TRBV12-3/TRBV12-4,many,TRBD1,TGTGCCAGCAGTCAGGGGGTTGGAGAGACCCAGTACTTC,CASSQGVGETQYF
TRBJ1-2,TRBV20-1,many,NA,TGCAGTGCCCGACTGGAATCCCGTAACTATGGCTACACCTTC,CSARLESRNYGYTF
TRBJ2-3,TRBV3-1,few,NA,TGTGCCAGCAGCCCGCGAGGCGGGGTTAGCACAGATACGCAGTATTTT,CASSPRGGVSTDTQYF
TRBJ1-1,TRBV6-1,many,TRBD1,TGTGCCAGCAGTGAAGACGGGACAGGGTCAGTAAAAGCTTTCTTT,CASSEDGTGSVKAFF
TRBJ2-1,TRBV12-3/TRBV12-4,many,NA,TGTGCCAGCAGGGACGGAGGAACTTACAATGAGCAGTTCTTC,CASRDGGTYNEQFF